Following are 13 T cell receptor beta chains from one sample sequenced in a study of PD-1 blockade in classical Hodgkin lymphoma. Sequencing used immunoSEQ multiplex PCR; TCRdb keeps in-frame clones, though not all of them. The profile shows about 90,000 clones, around nine tenths of them singletons. This sample's time point: cycle 4 day 1 (C4D1), after less than 7 weeks of nivolumab. Every patient relapsed after autologous stem cell transplantation, and brentuximab vedotin exposure varied. The sequencing used peripheral blood mononuclear cells (PBMCs), collected before the fourth cycle of nivolumab. These receptors all come from a human donor with classical Hodgkin lymphoma.

The chain combines TRBV30 with TRBJ2-7; a possible D gene is TRBD1 (6 bases). This CDR3 has 15 residues. V dropped 3 bases and J dropped 7 bases, with 22 bases sitting between them. Germline CDR1 and CDR2: GTSNPN and SVGIG (reference sequence). Here the CDR3 DNA reads TGTGCCTGGAGCCCCGGTCTAGCAGGGGTAGGGGAGCAGTACTTC. Amino acids: CAWSPGLAGVGEQYF.

The rearrangement joins TRBV6-4 to TRBJ2-1, with a possible D match to TRBD2 (6 bases). This CDR3 region has 16 residues. V gave up 0 bases and J gave up 6 bases, with 15 bases separating them. Looked up from germline, CDR1 is MRHNA and CDR2 is SNTAGT. CDR3: CASSDSIASVSNEQFF. The CDR3 coding sequence is TGTGCCAGCAGTGACTCGATTGCTAGCGTGTCCAATGAGCAGTTCTTC.

This sequence joins TRBV9 and TRBJ2-6; 7 bases align to TRBD1. CDR3 length: 17 residues. Germline loops: CDR1 SGDLS, CDR2 YYNGEE. Trimming at V came to 4 bases and at J to 0 bases, leaving 7 bases not matched to a gene. CDR3 sequence (DNA): TGTGCCAGCAGCCCAAGGACAGGTAGCTCTGGGGCCAACGTCCTGACTTTC. The encoded protein is CASSPRTGSSGANVLTF.

The J gene is TRBJ2-2, the V gene TRBV28, with TRBD1 identical over 7 bases. The length of the CDR3 is 15 residues. V lost 10 bases to trimming and J lost 7 bases; unmatched junction nucleotides: 15. CDR1 is MDHEN and CDR2 is SYDVKM in the germline V gene. The CDR3 DNA is TGTGCCACACCTAGAACAGGGGCACGAGTCGGGGAGCTGTTTTTT. It codes for CATPRTGARVGELFF.

This sequence joins TRBV15 and TRBJ1-2, with unresolved D. The V gene's germline CDR1 is LNHNV and CDR2 YYDKDF (reference sequence). This CDR3 has 13 amino acids. Trimming pared 5 bases from V and 3 bases from J, leaving 10 bases between. CDR3 nucleotide sequence: TGTGCCACCAGCGGGTTTCAGTACTATGGCTACACCTTC. It specifies CATSGFQYYGYTF.

The gene calls are TRBV28 and TRBJ2-5; no reliable D call. The ends were cut back, 5 bases at V and 2 bases at J, with 9 bases in the middle. CDR3 size: 13 residues. CDR1 MDHEN and CDR2 SYDVKM come from the germline V gene. CDR3 sequence reads: CASSRQRQETQYF. In DNA, the CDR3 is TGTGCCAGCAGTAGGCAGCGTCAAGAGACCCAGTACTTC.

The V and J genes are TRBV12-5 and TRBJ1-2; D unresolved. Germline V gives CDR1 LGHNT, CDR2 FRNRAP. The CDR3 contains 17 residues. V was trimmed by 0 bases and J by 1 base, leaving 15 bases between them. The CDR3 coding sequence is TGTGCTAGTGGTTTGGTACTCGGGTCAGGCTTTAACTATGGCTACACCTTC. As protein: CASGLVLGSGFNYGYTF.

The genes are TRBV4-3 and TRBJ2-7; the match to TRBD2 covers 9 bases. V dropped 0 bases and J dropped 7; count of bases not matched to a gene: 4. The germline CDR1 and CDR2 sequences are LGHNA and YSLEER. CDR3 length: 14 amino acids. The CDR3 region is CASSQDLAGWEQYF. The CDR3, as DNA: TGCGCCAGCAGCCAAGATCTAGCGGGGTGGGAGCAGTACTTC.

This clone has more than one count but fewer than ten. The sample carries other DNA sequences with the same CDR3. The rearrangement links TRBV11-3 to TRBJ1-2, with 9 bases identical to TRBD1. The V gene's germline CDR1 is SGHNT and CDR2 YENEEA. With 4 bases clipped from V and 2 bases from J, the junction kept 2 bases outside the gene matches. CDR3 size: 14 residues. CDR3 protein: CASSSGQGNYGYTF. The CDR3 nucleotides read TGTGCCAGCAGCTCCGGACAGGGGAACTATGGCTACACCTTC.

The rearrangement uses TRBV6-5 and TRBJ1-1; D remains unclear. Germline V CDR1 and CDR2: MNHEY, SVGAGI. This CDR3 is 12 amino acids long. Trimming removed 4 bases at V and 1 base at J, with 4 bases between. In DNA form, the CDR3 reads TGTGCCAGCAGTTTTACGAACACTGAAGCTTTCTTT. Protein sequence: CASSFTNTEAFF.

The chain links TRBV2 to TRBJ1-2; TRBD1 agrees at 10 bases. The CDR3 spans 14 residues. Germline CDR1 SNHLY, CDR2 FYNNEI. The J segment lost 8 bases and the V segment lost 6 bases, leaving 9 bases of the junction unmatched. The CDR3 nucleotides read TGTGCCAGCAGGATCCCCGGGACAGGGGTCGGCTACACCTTC. Its protein is CASRIPGTGVGYTF.

The chain couples TRBV9 to TRBJ2-3; possibly TRBD1 or TRBD2 for D (5 bases each). The length of the CDR3 is 16 residues. Trimming cost V 0 bases and J 4 bases, with 15 bases left between them. Germline lookup yields CDR1 SGDLS and CDR2 YYNGEE. The CDR3 sequence is CASSVVADLGADTQYF. Written as DNA, the CDR3 is TGTGCCAGCAGCGTAGTGGCGGACTTAGGGGCAGATACGCAGTATTTT.

J is TRBJ1-5 and V is TRBV12-5; D remains ambiguous. The germline gives CDR1 LGHNT, CDR2 FRNRAP. V was trimmed by 0 bases and J by 5 bases, leaving 5 bases between them. The CDR3 has 13 residues. Here the CDR3 reads CASGLVWDQPQHF. As DNA, the CDR3 is TGTGCTAGTGGTTTGGTATGGGATCAGCCCCAGCATTTT.